This entry is about one TCR beta chain. The antigen it binds to is not known. The CDR3 end falls 3 residues outside the read, so it is completed with the germline J gene. The time point label for this specimen denotes: 6 months after combined kidney and bone marrow transplant. Transplants used related donors with nonmyeloablative bone marrow transplantation; mixed chimerism was transient in the human trials. Unstimulated Tregs (CD4+CD25+CD127-), CD4+ non-Tregs (CD4+CD25-), CD4 and CD8 cells were FACS-sorted from thawed PBMCs. A few combined kidney and bone marrow transplant recipients from the ITN036ST trial were included as patients, and samples were available only from these trial subjects. Healthy control blood was processed to PBMCs with a Ficoll density gradient and then cryopreserved, whereas patient PBMCs were collected both before and after transplant. These data come from a study of Tregs in tolerant kidney transplant recipients (dated by TCRdb to the late 2010s). Context from the whole study: TCRbeta sequencing was used in the study to identify donor-specific regulatory T cells before combined kidney and bone marrow transplantation, and the identified cells were then tracked after transplant. What the authors observed across the whole study: Because the PCR primers were changed over time for some patients, nucleotide-level comparison could not be performed across the samples from those patients. Expanding Tregs with activated donor B cells appeared to identify the most biologically relevant and donor-specific TCRbeta repertoire. The study was limited by small patient numbers, and the findings need validation in larger populations and under other immunosuppression protocols. In tolerant patients, donor-specific Tregs expanded more than Tregs overall, which suggests antigen-driven rather than nonspecific expansion. Biological reproducibility was not examined directly, but technical replication error appeared to be minimal.

For TCRbeta CDR3 sequencing, genomic DNA from the sorted cells was extracted using the QIAGEN DNeasy Blood and Tissue Kit. High-throughput TCRbeta CDR3 sequencing, including PCR amplification with bias correction and internal controls, was performed commercially through immunoSEQ. As for the authors' bioinformatics: Unique productive TCRbeta sequences were defined by CDR3 nucleotide sequence where primers matched, otherwise by CDR3 amino acid sequence with Vbeta and Jbeta genes. To correct sorting error, sequences shared between sorted populations at a frequency ratio of 2:1 or less were removed; the rest were assigned to the higher population. A sequence counted as donor-reactive if, in CFSE-low cells, the sequence had a frequency of at least 0.01% and was expanded at least 5-fold compared with unstimulated cells. Jensen-Shannon divergence calculated on the top 100 TCRbeta sequences ranked by frequency was used to measure repertoire divergence. For samples with multiple sequencing runs, sorting error was corrected in each run separately before the runs were combined. TCRdb's version of the immuneACCESS table is confined to in-frame rearrangements and falls short of the full clone set. An unresolved V gene accounts for under half of the shortfall where checked; the remainder is of unknown origin. V, J and clone size reflect that table, while D and trimming were determined from the DNA. The sample table gives about 14,000 clones. 27% of the sample is held by the ten biggest clonotypes.

CDR3 length: 15 amino acids, cysteine to phenylalanine. Only the CDR3 bases that were read are kept: 36 of them, in frame from base 1. CDR1 KGHSH and CDR2 LQKENI are derived from the germline V gene. This clonotype originated in a human patient who received a combined kidney and bone marrow transplant. After a transplant, not all T cells may be the patient's own; some may come from the graft donor. The sample was CD8+ T cells from blood (PBMCs), taken 6 months after the transplant. The sequence is built from TRBV18 and TRBJ2-4; TRBD1 is perhaps the D gene, given 5 matching bases. The CDR3 sequence is CASSPPTTAKDGQYF. The CDR3 bases that were read are TGTGCCAGCTCACCACCGACGACAGCCAAAGATGGT.